The TCR beta chain described here comes from a study of T-cell memory formation after mild COVID-19. Study results and limitations: Second-wave clones peaking on day 37 lacked confirmed SARS-CoV-2 specificity. Memory cells collected pre-infection included some clones that later responded, suggesting cross-reactive memory joined. Whereas later expanders leaned CD4+, clones contracting day 15 to 85 showed a balanced CD4/CD8 makeup.

cDNA libraries for TCR alpha and TCR beta, carrying sample barcodes and UMIs, came from 5'RACE with constant-segment primers. Using its own MiXCR run on the 5' RACE reads, TCRdb lists one record per CDR3 protein. The sample comprises about 200,000 distinct CDR3 sequences, over 7.5% of which are singletons, and roughly 4% rests with the top ten. Germline CDR1 SGHRS, CDR2 YFSETQ. This CDR3 has 12 residues. Trimming took 7 bases from V and 0 from J, leaving 6 bases between them. This clonotype showed up just a few times. Its antigen remains unknown. The receptor was derived from a man younger than 35 who had mild COVID-19 (a few samples of this study predate the infection). Cell type and time point are not known. The chain has TRBV5-1 and TRBJ2-3; tentatively, D is TRBD2 (6 bases). Sequences were obtained from PBMCs or a T cell subset sorted from them (not recorded which). The DNA for the CDR3 is TGCGCCAGCCGGGGGAGCACAGATACGCAGTATTTT. It encodes CASRGSTDTQYF. Together with reference TRBV5-1 and TRBJ2-3, the CDR3 gives the full variable domain: KAGVTQTPRYLIKTRGQQVTLSCSPISGHRSVSWYQQTPGQGLQFLFEYFSETQRNKGNFPGRFSGRQFSNSRSEMNVSTLELGDSALYLCASRGSTDTQYFGPGTRLTVL.